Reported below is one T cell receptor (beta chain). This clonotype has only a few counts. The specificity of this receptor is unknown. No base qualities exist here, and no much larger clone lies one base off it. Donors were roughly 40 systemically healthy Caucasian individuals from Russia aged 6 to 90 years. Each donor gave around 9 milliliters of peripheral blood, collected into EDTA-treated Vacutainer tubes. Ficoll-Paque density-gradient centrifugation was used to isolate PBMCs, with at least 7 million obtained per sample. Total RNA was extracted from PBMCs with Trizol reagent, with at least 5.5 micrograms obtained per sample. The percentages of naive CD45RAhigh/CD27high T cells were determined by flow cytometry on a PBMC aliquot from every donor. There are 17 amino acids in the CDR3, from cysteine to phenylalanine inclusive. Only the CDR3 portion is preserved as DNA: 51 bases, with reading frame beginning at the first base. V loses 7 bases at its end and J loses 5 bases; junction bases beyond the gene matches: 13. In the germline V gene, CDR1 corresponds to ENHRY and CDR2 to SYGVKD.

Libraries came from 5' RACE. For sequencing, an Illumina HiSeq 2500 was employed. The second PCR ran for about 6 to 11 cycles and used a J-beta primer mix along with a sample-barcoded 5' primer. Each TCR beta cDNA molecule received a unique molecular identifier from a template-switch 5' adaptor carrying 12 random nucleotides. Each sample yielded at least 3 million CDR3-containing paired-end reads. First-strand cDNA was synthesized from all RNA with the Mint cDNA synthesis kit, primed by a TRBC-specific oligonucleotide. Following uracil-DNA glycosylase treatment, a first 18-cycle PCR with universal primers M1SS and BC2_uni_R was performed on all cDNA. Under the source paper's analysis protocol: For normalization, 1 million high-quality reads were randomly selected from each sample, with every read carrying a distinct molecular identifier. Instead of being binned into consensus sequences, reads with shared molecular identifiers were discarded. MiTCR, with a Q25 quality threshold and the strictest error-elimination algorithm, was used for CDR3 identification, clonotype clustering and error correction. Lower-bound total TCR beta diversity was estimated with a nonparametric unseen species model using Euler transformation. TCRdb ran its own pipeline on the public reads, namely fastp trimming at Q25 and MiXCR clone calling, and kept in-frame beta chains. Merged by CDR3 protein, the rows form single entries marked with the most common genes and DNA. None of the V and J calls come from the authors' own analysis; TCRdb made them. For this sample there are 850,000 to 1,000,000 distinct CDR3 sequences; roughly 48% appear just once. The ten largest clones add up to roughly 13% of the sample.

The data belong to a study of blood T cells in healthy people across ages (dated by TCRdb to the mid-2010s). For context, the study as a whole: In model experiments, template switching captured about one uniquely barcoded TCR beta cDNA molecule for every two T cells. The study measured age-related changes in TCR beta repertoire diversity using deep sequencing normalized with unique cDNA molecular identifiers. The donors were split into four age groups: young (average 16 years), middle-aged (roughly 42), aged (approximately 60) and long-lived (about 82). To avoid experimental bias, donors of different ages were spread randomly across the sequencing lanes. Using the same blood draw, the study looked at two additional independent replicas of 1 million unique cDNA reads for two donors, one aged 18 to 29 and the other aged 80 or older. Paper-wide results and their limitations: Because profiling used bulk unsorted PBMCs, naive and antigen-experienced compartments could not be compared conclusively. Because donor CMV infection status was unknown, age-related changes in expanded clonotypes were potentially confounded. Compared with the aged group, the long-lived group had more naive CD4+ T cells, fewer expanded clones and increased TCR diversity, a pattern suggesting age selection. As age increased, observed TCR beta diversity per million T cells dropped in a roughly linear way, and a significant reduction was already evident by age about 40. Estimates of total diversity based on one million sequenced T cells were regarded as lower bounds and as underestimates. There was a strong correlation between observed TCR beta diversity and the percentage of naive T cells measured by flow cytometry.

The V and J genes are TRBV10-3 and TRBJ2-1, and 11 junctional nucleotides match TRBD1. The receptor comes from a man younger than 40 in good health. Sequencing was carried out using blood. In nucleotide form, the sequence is TGTGCCATCAAACCCCAGATTGGACAGGGGGCAAACAATGAGCAGTTCTTC. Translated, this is CAIKPQIGQGANNEQFF.